Presented here are 18 T cell receptor beta chains from one specimen sequenced in a study of T-cell reconstitution after alpha-beta-depleted transplantation in children. Unique molecular identifiers were incorporated into the prepared TCRbeta library. Using its own MiXCR run on the PCR reads, TCRdb lists one record per CDR3 protein. Of about 230,000 distinct CDR3 sequences listed, 9.5% to 13% are singletons. The sequences come from PBMCs, collected before TCRalphabeta/CD19-depleted stem cell transplant. The receptors were gathered from a child under two years old with acute myeloid leukemia, due to receive a stem cell transplant.

This clonotype came up many times. The V call is TRBV5-1, the J call TRBJ2-1; D is uncertain. CDR1 and CDR2 (germline): SGHRS, YFSETQ. V was pared by 3 bases and J by 6 bases, with 16 bases between. The CDR3 is 15 residues long. The chain's CDR3 is CASSWLRRGGNEQFF. CDR3 in DNA: TGCGCCAGCAGCTGGCTGCGGAGAGGCGGCAATGAGCAGTTCTTC. Variable domain in full (rest from reference TRBV5-1 and TRBJ2-1): KAGVTQTPRYLIKTRGQQVTLSCSPISGHRSVSWYQQTPGQGLQFLFEYFSETQRNKGNFPGRFSGRQFSNSRSEMNVSTLELGDSALYLCASSWLRRGGNEQFFGPGTRLTVL.

V and J are TRBV24-1 and TRBJ2-3; the D gene is possibly TRBD1 (6 bases). Trimming removed 6 bases from V and 2 bases from J, with 20 bases in between. Germline V gives CDR1 KGHDR, CDR2 SFDVKD. CDR3 length equals 17 residues. The CDR3 here is CATSSRQVGLSTDTQYF. The CDR3 nucleotides read TGTGCCACCAGTTCCAGACAGGTTGGGCTTTCCACAGATACGCAGTATTTT.

The chain combines TRBV20-1 with TRBJ2-7; tentatively, D is TRBD2 (5 bases). CDR1 is DFQATT and CDR2 is SNEGSKA in the germline V gene (reference sequence). The CDR3 totals 12 residues. V was pared by 3 bases and J by 3 bases, with 9 bases between. CDR3 protein: CSARLEGYEQYF. Here the CDR3 DNA reads TGCAGTGCTAGGCTTGAGGGCTACGAGCAGTACTTC.

This clonotype occurred many times. The J gene is TRBJ2-1, the V gene TRBV20-1, with 13 positions matching TRBD2. The germline gives CDR1 DFQATT, CDR2 SNEGSKA (reference sequence). The CDR3 runs to 14 residues. V dropped 7 bases and J dropped 4; count of bases not matched to a gene: 4. CDR3 protein: CSVPGLAGYNEQFF. CDR3 DNA sequence: TGCAGTGTTCCGGGACTAGCGGGATACAATGAGCAGTTCTTC.

This clonotype was detected many times. V and J are TRBV2 and TRBJ1-2; possible D gene TRBD1, 5 bases. Trimming took 4 bases from V and 10 from J, leaving 13 bases between them. CDR3 length equals 12 residues. CDR1 is SNHLY, CDR2 FYNNEI, per germline. The CDR3 DNA sequence: TGTGCCAGCAGTGGTCAGGGACTCTTCTACACCTTC. It codes for CASSGQGLFYTF. Combining the CDR3 with reference TRBV2 and TRBJ1-2 gives the whole variable domain EPEVTQTPSHQVTQMGQEVILRCVPISNHLYFYWYRQILGQKVEFLVSFYNNEISEKSEIFDDQFSVERPDGSNFTLKIRSTKLEDSAMYFCASSGQGLFYTFGSGTRLTVV.

This clonotype was detected ten times or more. The gene calls are TRBV25-1 and TRBJ1-2, with 7 positions matching TRBD1. V lost 2 bases and J lost 4; bases outside the gene matches: 4. This CDR3 spans 14 amino acids. CDR1 and CDR2 (germline): MGHDK, SYGVNS. In nucleotides, the CDR3 is TGTGCCAGCAGTGAAAGACGGACAGGCTATGGCTACACCTTC. Its protein is CASSERRTGYGYTF.

This clonotype showed up many times. V usage is TRBV4-2 and J usage is TRBJ1-5; D not resolved. The germline CDR1 and CDR2 sequences are LGHNA and YNFKEQ. With 4 bases removed from V and 6 bases from J, the gap between germline ends came to 10 bases. The CDR3 is made up of 13 amino acids. CDR3 in DNA: TGTGCCAGCAGCCGAGAGCGTTTTCAGCCCCAGCATTTT. It is translated as CASSRERFQPQHF.

This clonotype was detected many times. The J gene is TRBJ2-2, the V gene TRBV7-2; possibly TRBD2 for D (6 bases). This CDR3 region has 15 residues. Germline-derived CDR1 and CDR2 are SGHTA and FQGNSA. V lost 5 bases and J 3 bases, leaving 13 bases between the germline ends. For the CDR3, the DNA is TGTGCCAGCAGCCGACAAGCGGGCTACACCGGGGAGCTGTTTTTT. This gives the protein CASSRQAGYTGELFF.

This clonotype has ten or more counts. The chain couples TRBV20-1 to TRBJ2-1; D ambiguous. Trimming took 3 bases from V and 0 from J, leaving 9 bases between them. Germline values: CDR1 DFQATT, CDR2 SNEGSKA (reference sequence). This CDR3 spans 14 amino acids. The CDR3 DNA follows: TGCAGTGCTAGCCCCCTGAGCTCCTACAATGAGCAGTTCTTC. Its protein is CSASPLSSYNEQFF.

Concerning this clonotype: A much larger clone differs by one base, so this may be a read error. The chain uses TRBV27 and TRBJ2-1; the match to TRBD2 covers 7 bases. Germline V CDR1 and CDR2: MNHEY, SMNVEV (reference sequence). The CDR3 has 16 residues. Trimming removed 6 bases from V and 9 bases from J; junction bases left unmatched: 17. CDR3 coding DNA: TGTGCCAGCAGCCCGCCGCCAGCGGGAATATTTAGTGAGCAGTTCTTC. Encoded protein: CASSPPPAGIFSEQFF.

As for this clonotype: Just one base apart from a much larger clone, this may be a read error. As the CDR3 is not closed by the conserved phenylalanine or tryptophan, this likely results from a read error. The V and J genes are TRBV9 and TRBJ2-5; D uncertain. Looked up from germline, CDR1 is SGDLS and CDR2 is YYNGEE. The CDR3 length is 13 residues. The V end was cut by 3 bases, the J end by 5 bases, with 11 bases between. The CDR3: CASSGASRETQYS. The CDR3, as DNA: TGTGCCAGCAGCGGGGCTTCCCGGGAGACCCAGTACTCC.

This chain uses TRBV7-9 with TRBJ1-1; D is uncertain. V lost 4 bases and J lost 0, with 12 bases in between. CDR1 is SEHNR, CDR2 FQNEAQ, per germline (reference sequence). This CDR3 spans 15 amino acids. The CDR3 nucleotides read TGTGCCAGCAGCTCAAGTACCACCATGAACACTGAAGCTTTCTTT. The encoded protein is CASSSSTTMNTEAFF.

This clonotype was found many times. V and J are TRBV7-6 and TRBJ1-2; TRBD1 might be the D (6 bases). V was clipped by 5 bases and J by 1 base, with 14 bases between them. Looked up from germline, CDR1 is SGHVS and CDR2 is FNYEAQ. The CDR3 has 15 amino acids. The CDR3 DNA reads TGTGCCAGCAGCCCTAGAAGGGGGGATAACTATGGCTACACCTTC. This translates into CASSPRRGDNYGYTF.

This clonotype was seen at least ten times. The gene calls are TRBV19 and TRBJ1-6, with 9 bases that match TRBD1. The CDR3 totals 15 residues. Germline CDR1 and CDR2: LNHDA and SQIVND (reference sequence). With V trimmed by 5 bases and J by 8 bases, 7 bases remained unmatched. CDR3 sequence: CASSPLWTGDSPLHF. CDR3 bases: TGTGCCAGTAGTCCCCTTTGGACAGGGGATTCACCCCTCCACTTT.

The chain carries TRBV7-9 and TRBJ1-2, with a possible D match to TRBD1 (5 bases). The CDR3 has 16 amino acids. Germline V gives CDR1 SEHNR, CDR2 FQNEAQ (reference sequence). The V end lost 5 bases, the J end lost 4 bases, and 20 bases lay between the germline ends. The CDR3 loop is CASSPPGLEGAYGYTF. CDR3 nucleotide sequence: TGTGCCAGCAGCCCCCCAGGGCTTGAAGGGGCCTATGGCTACACCTTC.

This clonotype was recorded many times. The chain links TRBV30 to TRBJ2-1; the match to TRBD2 covers 10 bases. The CDR3 is made up of 14 amino acids. Germline V gene lookup returns CDR1 GTSNPN and CDR2 SVGIG (reference sequence). Trimming cost V 5 bases and J 4 bases; bases outside gene matches: 5. The CDR3 region is CAWATSGNYNEQFF. The CDR3 coding sequence is TGTGCCTGGGCCACTAGCGGGAATTACAATGAGCAGTTCTTC.

This clonotype occurred many times. The rearrangement joins TRBV5-1 to TRBJ2-3; possibly TRBD2 for D (6 bases). Germline V CDR1 and CDR2: SGHRS, YFSETQ. V dropped 2 bases and J dropped 6 bases, with 10 bases sitting between them. The CDR3 length is 13 residues. The CDR3 spells CASSFRAGDTQYF. As DNA, the CDR3 is TGCGCCAGCAGCTTCCGGGCGGGGGATACGCAGTATTTT.

The sample holds many counts of this clonotype. The J gene is TRBJ2-1, the V gene TRBV5-8; D might be TRBD1 or TRBD2, each matching 6 bases. V dropped 0 bases and J dropped 3 bases, with 10 bases sitting between them. The CDR3 contains 15 residues. The germline gives CDR1 SGHTS, CDR2 YDEGEE. CDR3 DNA: TGTGCCAGCAGCTTGGAACAGGGAGGCTACAATGAGCAGTTCTTC. The encoded protein is CASSLEQGGYNEQFF.